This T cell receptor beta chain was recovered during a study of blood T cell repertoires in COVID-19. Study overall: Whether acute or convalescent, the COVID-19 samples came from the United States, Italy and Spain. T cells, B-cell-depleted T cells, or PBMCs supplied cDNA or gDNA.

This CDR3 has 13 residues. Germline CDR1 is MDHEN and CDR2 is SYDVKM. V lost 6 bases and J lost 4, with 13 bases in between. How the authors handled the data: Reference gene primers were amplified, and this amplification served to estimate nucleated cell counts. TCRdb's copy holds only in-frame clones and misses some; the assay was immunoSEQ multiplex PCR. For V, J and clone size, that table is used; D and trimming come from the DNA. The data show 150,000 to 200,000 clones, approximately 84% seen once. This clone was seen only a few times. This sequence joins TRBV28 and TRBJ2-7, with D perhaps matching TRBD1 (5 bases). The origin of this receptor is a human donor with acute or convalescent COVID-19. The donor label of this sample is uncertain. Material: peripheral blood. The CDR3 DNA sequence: TGTGCCAGCAGACCAACAGGCCGGTACGAGCAGTACTTC. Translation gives CASRPTGRYEQYF. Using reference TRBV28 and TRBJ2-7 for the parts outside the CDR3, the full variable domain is DVKVTQSSRYLVKRTGEKVFLECVQDMDHENMFWYRQDPGLGLRLIYFSYDVKMKEKGDIPEGYSVSREKKERFSLILESASTNQTSMYLCASRPTGRYEQYFGPGTRLTVT.